This entry lists 18 T cell receptor beta chains sequenced from one sample in a study of tumor-infiltrating lymphocytes in primary liver carcinoma (dated by TCRdb to the late 2010s). TCRdb shows the sequencer as Illumina HiSeq 2500. Using a constant-region primer and ProtoScript II reverse transcriptase, TCRbeta-specific cDNA was reverse-transcribed from approximately 0.5 ug total RNA. Three nested multiplex PCR rounds, following a slightly modified ARM-PCR procedure, were used to build the TCRbeta libraries. Multiplex TRBV1-TRBV30 forward primers and a Cbeta reverse primer were used in the first two PCR rounds, each of which was run for 10 to 11 cycles. TCRdb reprocessing: public reads trimmed at Q25 with fastp, clones called with MiXCR, in-frame beta chains kept. Every entry covers one CDR3 protein and lists the most common genes and DNA from its rows. Here the sample has 180,000 or so distinct CDR3 sequences; about 55% occur a single time. The ten biggest clones cover 72% of the sample.

RNA from unsorted whole blood was extracted with TRIzol reagent, and germline DNA was obtained with the DNeasy Blood & Tissue kit. The sequencing sample was made of peripheral blood. These receptor sequences come from a man aged 40-50 years with primary liver carcinoma and hepatitis B virus infection.

Concerning this clonotype: One end of the junction does not line up with germline, which may come from a read error. V and J are TRBV11-2 and TRBJ2-1, with 8 bases lining up with TRBD2. This CDR3 region has 16 residues. Germline loops: CDR1 SGHAT, CDR2 FQNNGV. Here the CDR3 DNA reads TGTACCAGCAGCCTGGTTATCGGACTAGCCATGGGTGAGCTGTTCTTC. This gives the protein CTSSLVIGLAMGELFF.

Worth noting for this clonotype: Germline and junction disagree at one end, which may indicate a read error. V usage is TRBV11-2 and J usage is TRBJ2-5; D ambiguous. The CDR3 is made up of 13 amino acids. CDR1 SGHAT and CDR2 FQNNGV come from the germline V gene. This CDR3 reads CVSSPGDQETQYF. The CDR3 DNA reads TGTGTCAGCAGTCCGGGTGACCAAGAGACCCAGTACTTC.

As to this clonotype: One junction end disagrees with the germline gene, perhaps due to a read error. The J gene is TRBJ2-5, the V gene TRBV20-1; either TRBD1 or TRBD2 may supply D (6 bases each). The CDR3 contains 13 residues. In germline, CDR1 is DFQATT, CDR2 SNEGSKA (reference sequence). CDR3 DNA: TGCAGTGCCCTGGGGGGCTTTCAAGAGACCCAGTGCTTC. Translation: CSALGGFQETQCF.

Remarks on this clonotype: A read error may explain this, as a much larger clone is one base away. The chain couples TRBV6-6 to TRBJ2-3; 10 bases line up with TRBD1. This CDR3 has 18 amino acids. Germline V gene sequence: CDR1 MNHNY, CDR2 SVGAGI (reference sequence). The CDR3 here is CASNYSTGGLLYTDTQYF. CDR3 bases: TGTGCCAGCAATTACTCGACAGGGGGCCTATTATACACAGATACGCAGTATTTT.

This clonotype was seen only a few times. J is TRBJ1-4 and V is TRBV5-4, with D possibly matching TRBD1 (6 bases). The CDR3 is made up of 14 amino acids. V was clipped by 0 bases and J by 12 bases, with 15 bases between them. Germline CDR1 SGHNT, CDR2 YYREEE (reference sequence). This chain's CDR3 is CASSLDRETPELFF. The CDR3 bases are TGTGCCAGCAGCTTGGACAGGGAGACCCCCGAACTGTTTTTT. The variable domain in full, completed from reference TRBV5-4 and TRBJ1-4, reads ETGVTQSPTHLIKTRGQQVTLRCSSQSGHNTVSWYQQALGQGPQFIFQYYREEENGRGNFPPRFSGLQFPNYSSELNVNALELDDSALYLCASSLDRETPELFFGSGTQLSVL.

As concerns this clonotype: One junction end disagrees with the germline gene, perhaps due to a read error. The chain couples TRBV11-2 to TRBJ2-1, with TRBD2 matching 7 bases. This CDR3 is built from 16 residues. Germline loops: CDR1 SGHAT, CDR2 FQNNGV. DNA for the CDR3: TGTGCCAGCGGCTTTAGACTAGTGGGAGGGCCGGATGAGCAGTTCTTC. Translation gives CASGFRLVGGPDEQFF.

This clonotype was seen a few times. This chain connects TRBV5-5 to TRBJ2-7; D perhaps matches TRBD2 (5 bases). CDR1 is SGHKS and CDR2 is YYEKEE in the germline V gene (reference sequence). V lost 1 base and J 3 bases, leaving 14 bases between the germline ends. The CDR3 totals 15 residues. CDR3 DNA sequence: TGTGCCAGCAGCTTGAGCCGGGAATCCCTCTACGAGCAGTACTTC. Encoded protein: CASSLSRESLYEQYF.

This clonotype was counted many times. This sequence joins TRBV11-2 and TRBJ2-2; possibly TRBD2 for D (5 bases). Germline V CDR1 and CDR2: SGHAT, FQNNGV. V was cut by 7 bases and J by 5 bases, with 17 bases left in between. The CDR3 runs 15 residues. CDR3 amino acids: CASNRRGPMTGELFF. The CDR3 coding sequence is TGTGCCAGCAATAGGCGCGGGCCTATGACCGGGGAGCTGTTTTTT. Full variable domain (rest looked up from reference TRBV11-2 and TRBJ2-2): EAGVAQSPRYKIIEKRQSVAFWCNPISGHATLYWYQQILGQGPKLLIQFQNNGVVDDSQLPKDRFSAERLKGVDSTLKIQPAKLEDSAVYLCASNRRGPMTGELFFGEGSRLTVL.

Concerning this clonotype itself: This sequence may be a read error, since a much larger clone differs from it by one base. The chain has TRBV11-2 and TRBJ2-7; 13 bases match TRBD2. The CDR3 consists of 19 residues. CDR1 and CDR2 from the germline V gene are SGHAT and FQNNGV. The CDR3 nucleotides are TGTGACAGCAGCGCCCTCCGGGACGTCGGGACTAGCGGGATGGGTGAGCAGTACTTC. Its translation: CDSSALRDVGTSGMGEQYF.

This clonotype was recorded a few times. The chain is built from TRBV29-1 and TRBJ2-7; D possibly corresponds to TRBD2 (7 bases). The CDR3 contains 13 residues. The ends were cut back, 7 bases at V and 4 bases at J, with 17 bases in the middle. Germline V lookup: CDR1 SQVTM, CDR2 ANQGSEA. CDR3 sequence: CSAGGGGVYEQYF. CDR3 nucleotide sequence: TGCAGCGCCGGAGGGGGGGGCGTATACGAGCAGTACTTC.

About this clonotype itself: This is likely a read error, given that the CDR3 carries no conserved phenylalanine or tryptophan at its end. The limits of the CDR3 on the DNA are not certain, so only TCRdb's listed CDR3 is given. V usage is TRBV11-2 and J usage is TRBJ2-5; the D segment call TRBD1 is taken from the table without a DNA check. Counting both end residues, the CDR3 totals 13 amino acids. Germline loops: CDR1 SGHAT, CDR2 FQNNGV. The CDR3 sequence is CASARQPQETQYS.

This clonotype has ten or more counts. An end of the junction differs from the germline gene, which may be a read error. CDR3 sequence (DNA): TGTGTCAGCAGCTTAAGGCCCGAAAACATTCAGTACTTC. Protein product: CVSSLRPENIQYF. The gene calls are TRBV11-2 and TRBJ2-4, with D hard to call. The germline V gene encodes CDR1 SGHAT and CDR2 FQNNGV. This CDR3 is built from 13 residues.

Many counts were recorded for this clonotype. The chain employs TRBV11-2 and TRBJ2-3; D is possibly TRBD1 (7 bases). The V gene lost 1 base and the J gene lost 6 bases, with 17 bases spanning the gap. Germline V gene data show CDR1 as SGHAT and CDR2 as FQNNGV. CDR3 length equals 16 residues. This chain's CDR3 is CASSLGGGGAVDTQYF. CDR3 DNA: TGTGCCAGCAGCTTAGGCGGAGGGGGCGCGGTGGATACGCAGTATTTT.

On this clonotype: A much larger clone sits a single nucleotide away, making a read error possible. The chain joins TRBV6-1 to TRBJ2-3; either TRBD1 or TRBD2 may supply D (5 bases each). The CDR3 extends over 14 amino acids. Trimming left V 8 bases short and J 0 bases short, with 12 bases between. Germline loops: CDR1 MNHNS, CDR2 SASEGT. This CDR3 is CASGNRDSTDTQYF. The DNA of the CDR3 is TGTGCCAGCGGTAACCGGGACAGCACAGATACGCAGTATTTT.

The rearrangement links TRBV5-4 to TRBJ2-2; TRBD1 aligns across 10 bases. V trimming: 2 bases; J trimming: 5 bases; junction bases outside the gene matches: 3. Per the germline V gene, CDR1 is SGHNT and CDR2 is YYREEE (reference sequence). The CDR3 loop spans 15 amino acids. The CDR3 DNA is TGTGCCAGCAGCTTCCGGACAGGGGGGACCGGGGAGCTGTTTTTT. Translated: CASSFRTGGTGELFF.

This chain connects TRBV6-1 to TRBJ1-5; D gene ambiguous. Per the germline V gene, CDR1 is MNHNS and CDR2 is SASEGT. The CDR3 totals 14 residues. V dropped 6 bases and J dropped 3 bases, with 12 bases sitting between them. CDR3 amino acids: CASRKEAFNQPQHF. The CDR3, as DNA: TGTGCCAGCAGAAAGGAGGCCTTCAATCAGCCCCAGCATTTT.

This clonotype was detected once. A read error may be the cause here, since a much bigger clone is one base away. The chain carries TRBV29-1 and TRBJ2-7, with D perhaps matching TRBD1 or TRBD2 (5 bases each). The CDR3 covers 13 residues. The germline CDR1 and CDR2 sequences are SQVTM and ANQGSEA. This CDR3 is CSVEDPYGDERYF. CDR3 sequence (DNA): TGCAGCGTTGAAGACCCCTACGGGGACGAGCGGTACTTC.

Worth noting for this clonotype: At one end the junction does not follow the germline gene, possibly because of a read error. This chain links TRBV12-3 or TRBV12-4 with TRBJ2-2; TRBD1 is a possible D gene (5 bases). The CDR3 spans 16 residues. The CDR3 sequence: CASSLARVVKAEELFF. As DNA, the CDR3 is TGTGCCAGCAGTTTAGCCAGGGTAGTTAAGGCCGAGGAGCTATTTTTT.